A single sample gave rise to the 13 T cell receptor beta chains below, sequenced in a study of blood T cells in healthy people across ages. Primed by a sample-barcoded 5' primer and a J-beta primer mix, a second PCR proceeded for 7 to 11 cycles. TCRdb used MiXCR to reprocess the 5' RACE reads, holding one entry per CDR3 protein. Among fewer than 600,000 distinct CDR3 sequences listed, around a quarter were seen once. Another study also made use of these data, one on T cells of mothers and their children.

The sequenced material came from blood. These receptors came from a boy between 2 and 10 years old in good health.

This chain uses TRBV19 with TRBJ2-2, with TRBD1 as a possible D gene (6 bases). Germline V gives CDR1 LNHDA, CDR2 SQIVND (reference sequence). Trimming took 8 bases from V and 7 from J, leaving 11 bases between them. The CDR3 extends over 12 amino acids. The CDR3 nucleotides are TGTGCCAGTCTGGGGGCAGGCGGGGAGCTGTTTTTT. Its protein product is CASLGAGGELFF.

This clonotype was seen a few times. The V and J genes are TRBV20-1 and TRBJ2-2, with a weak D call TRBD2 (6 bases). Per the germline V gene, CDR1 is DFQATT and CDR2 is SNEGSKA (reference sequence). This CDR3 region has 15 residues. The V gene lost 1 base and the J gene lost 2 bases, with 11 bases spanning the gap. The CDR3 DNA sequence: TGCAGTGCTAGAGGAGGACTACCCAACACCGGGGAGCTGTTTTTT. Translation: CSARGGLPNTGELFF.

This chain joins TRBV2 and TRBJ2-1, with 8 bases fitting TRBD1. V shed 5 bases, J shed 2 bases, and the junction held 2 bases outside the gene matches. This CDR3 region has 14 residues. Germline V lookup: CDR1 SNHLY, CDR2 FYNNEI. CDR3 DNA sequence: TGTGCCAGCAGTACGGGACAGGCCTACAATGAGCAGTTCTTC. Its protein is CASSTGQAYNEQFF.

The rearrangement uses TRBV27 and TRBJ2-7; D gene uncertain. Trimming stripped 0 bases from V and 3 bases from J, with 15 bases between. Germline V lookup: CDR1 MNHEY, CDR2 SMNVEV (reference sequence). The CDR3 spans 16 residues. The CDR3 reads CASSLSRQGLVYEQYF. The CDR3, as DNA: TGTGCCAGCAGTTTATCGCGACAAGGCCTTGTCTACGAGCAGTACTTC.

In the case of this clonotype: Germline is not matched at one junction end, which may reflect a read error. This chain connects TRBV20-1 to TRBJ2-7; 7 bases fit TRBD2. The germline gives CDR1 DFQATT, CDR2 SNEGSKA (reference sequence). CDR3 length: 12 residues. CDR3 region: CSAKRDSYEQYF. The CDR3 nucleotides read TGCAGTGCTAAGCGGGACTCCTATGAGCAGTACTTC.

The table lists this clonotype with a few counts. The chain combines TRBV7-9 with TRBJ1-2; no definite D call. The CDR3 runs to 12 residues. The V gene's germline CDR1 is SEHNR and CDR2 FQNEAQ (reference sequence). V was cut by 0 bases and J by 8 bases, with 7 bases left in between. CDR3 coding DNA: TGTGCCAGCAGCTTAGCGGGGAGCGGCTACACCTTC. As protein: CASSLAGSGYTF.

This clonotype was seen only a few times. The chain recombines TRBV12-3 or TRBV12-4 with TRBJ2-4; 8 bases are shared with TRBD1. CDR3 length equals 17 residues. With V trimmed by 0 bases and J by 4 bases, 8 bases remained unmatched. The CDR3 bases are TGTGCCAGCAGTTTAGCATGGAGGCAGGGGGCAAAAAACATTCAGTACTTC. Amino acids: CASSLAWRQGAKNIQYF.

The genes are TRBV12-3 or TRBV12-4 and TRBJ2-5; D is possibly TRBD1 (6 bases). This CDR3 has 13 amino acids. Between the trimmed V and J ends, which lost 7 bases and 2 bases, there was a span of 11 bases. For the CDR3, the DNA is TGTGCCAGCACCTTAAGGGGGCAAGAGACCCAGTACTTC. Translating gives CASTLRGQETQYF.

The V gene is TRBV7-3, the J gene TRBJ2-5; D could derive from TRBD1 or TRBD2 (5 bases each). The DNA end favors TRBJ2-1, so the J call may be wrong. The CDR3 loop spans 15 amino acids. The germline V gene encodes CDR1 SGHTA and CDR2 FQGTGA. Written as DNA, the CDR3 is TGTGCCAGCAGTTTAGCGATTGGGTGGGGGAATGAGCAGTTCTTC. It yields the protein CASSLAIGWGNEQFF.

V and J are TRBV5-1 and TRBJ2-7; 8 bases agree with TRBD2. The germline gives CDR1 SGHRS, CDR2 YFSETQ. V lost 0 bases to trimming and J lost 0 bases; unmatched junction nucleotides: 5. The CDR3 covers 16 residues. CDR3 in amino acids: CASSLALAGLSYEQYF. CDR3 coding DNA: TGCGCCAGCAGCTTGGCCCTAGCGGGTCTCTCCTACGAGCAGTACTTC.

This clonotype has a handful of counts. The chain joins TRBV10-2 to TRBJ2-5; D might be TRBD2 (5 bases). The J call may be wrong; the DNA end is better matched by TRBJ2-1. This CDR3 comprises 13 residues. Per germline, CDR1 WSHSY and CDR2 SAAADI. CDR3 bases: TGCGCCAGCAGGAAAGCGGATCCAAATGAGCAGTTCTTC. Its translation: CASRKADPNEQFF.

This clonotype was observed a few times. This chain uses TRBV20-1 with TRBJ1-2, with TRBD1 identical over 7 bases. J gave up 7 bases and V 1 base, and 9 bases lay outside the gene matches. From germline, CDR1 is DFQATT and CDR2 SNEGSKA (reference sequence). This CDR3 region has 14 residues. For the CDR3, the DNA is TGCAGTGCTAGAGGCTTAGACAGGGTCTCTGGCTACACCTTC. Amino acid sequence: CSARGLDRVSGYTF.

This clonotype occurred once. The chain joins TRBV4-3 to TRBJ2-4; 12 nucleotides match TRBD2. Germline V CDR1 and CDR2: LGHNA, YSLEER. J gave up 6 bases and V 1 base, and 7 bases lay outside the gene matches. CDR3 length: 17 amino acids. The CDR3 nucleotides are TGCGCCAGCAGCCAAGGGCTAGCGGGAGGGGGGTTAAACATTCAGTACTTC. Translation gives CASSQGLAGGGLNIQYF.